The 17 T cell receptor beta chains below were found in one sample sequenced in a study of T cell responses to AZD1222 COVID-19 vaccine. Here immunoSEQ multiplex PCR was the method, and the copy in TCRdb shows in-frame clones only, minus some. The table lists approximately 140,000 clones, over 75% of them singletons. Sample: peripheral blood, taken 28 days after the second AZD1222 dose. The origin of the receptors is an adult who received the AZD1222 COVID-19 vaccine.

The chain combines TRBV27 with TRBJ1-2; 10 bases are a match to TRBD1. Germline V gene lookup returns CDR1 MNHEY and CDR2 SMNVEV (reference sequence). The CDR3 loop spans 16 amino acids. Trimming at V came to 3 bases and at J to 7 bases, leaving 11 bases not matched to a gene. The CDR3 region has the DNA TGTGCCAGCAGTTTGAAGACAGGGGGCGTTCAGTCTGGCTACACCTTC. Encoded protein: CASSLKTGGVQSGYTF.

This rearrangement joins TRBV5-1 to TRBJ1-1; D is unresolved. The germline V gene has CDR1 SGHRS and CDR2 YFSETQ. CDR3 size: 14 residues. The ends were cut back, 4 bases at V and 1 base at J, with 11 bases in the middle. The chain's CDR3 is CASSPRTGNTEAFF. The CDR3, as DNA: TGCGCCAGCAGCCCAAGGACGGGGAACACTGAAGCTTTCTTT.

The rearrangement joins TRBV5-1 to TRBJ2-7, with TRBD2 matching over 13 bases. Trimming at V came to 4 bases and at J to 2 bases, leaving 0 bases not matched to a gene. This CDR3 is 14 amino acids long. Germline V gene data show CDR1 as SGHRS and CDR2 as YFSETQ. CDR3 DNA sequence: TGCGCCAGCAGCGGGACTAGCGGGGCCTACGAGCAGTACTTC. Its translation: CASSGTSGAYEQYF.

V is TRBV12-3 or TRBV12-4 and J is TRBJ1-1; possible D gene TRBD1, 6 bases. The CDR3 consists of 13 residues. The V gene lost 5 bases and the J gene lost 4 bases, with 11 bases spanning the gap. In nucleotides, the CDR3 is TGTGCCAGCAGTCCAAGAGGGGGCACTGAAGCTTTCTTT. It encodes CASSPRGGTEAFF.

The rearrangement links TRBV9 to TRBJ2-7; 9 nucleotides line up with TRBD2. The CDR3 totals 14 residues. Germline lookup yields CDR1 SGDLS and CDR2 YYNGEE. With V trimmed by 2 bases and J by 2 bases, 2 bases remained unmatched. The CDR3 reads CASSVGGRAYEQYF. CDR3 DNA: TGTGCCAGCAGCGTTGGCGGGAGGGCCTACGAGCAGTACTTC. Variable domain in full (rest from reference TRBV9 and TRBJ2-7): DSGVTQTPKHLITATGQRVTLRCSPRSGDLSVYWYQQSLDQGLQFLIQYYNGEERAKGNILERFSAQQFPDLHSELNLSSLELGDSALYFCASSVGGRAYEQYFGPGTRLTVT.

The gene calls are TRBV5-1 and TRBJ1-1, with 12 bases lining up with TRBD1. This CDR3 has 18 residues. V lost 3 bases and J lost 0; bases outside the gene matches: 9. From germline, CDR1 is SGHRS and CDR2 YFSETQ. CDR3 loop: CASSSEPGTGGMNTEAFF. For the CDR3, the DNA is TGCGCCAGCAGCTCTGAACCCGGGACAGGGGGCATGAACACTGAAGCTTTCTTT.

The J gene is TRBJ2-3, the V gene TRBV7-8; 8 nucleotides match TRBD2. The CDR3 spans 15 residues. Germline V CDR1 and CDR2: SGHVS, FQNEAQ. Trimming took 3 bases from V and 0 from J; bases not matched to a gene: 2. The DNA of the CDR3 is TGTGCCAGCAGCTTTGCTAGCGGGAGCACAGATACGCAGTATTTT. As protein: CASSFASGSTDTQYF. Looking up the rest from reference TRBV7-8 and TRBJ2-3 gives the full variable domain: GAGVSQSPRYKVAKRGQDVALRCDPISGHVSLFWYQQALGQGPEFLTYFQNEAQLDKSGLPSDRFFAERPEGSVSTLKIQRTQQEDSAVYLCASSFASGSTDTQYFGPGTRLTVL.

The chain employs TRBV10-3 and TRBJ1-5; no reliable D call. The CDR3 runs to 13 residues. Germline V gene sequence: CDR1 ENHRY, CDR2 SYGVKD. V lost 2 bases and J lost 5, with 7 bases in between. The chain's CDR3 is CAISERWDQPQHF. DNA for the CDR3: TGTGCCATCAGTGAGCGCTGGGATCAGCCCCAGCATTTT.

J is TRBJ2-7 and V is TRBV5-6, with 11 bases matching TRBD2. Germline V gene lookup returns CDR1 SGHDT and CDR2 YYEEEE. V lost 4 bases and J lost 0; bases outside the gene matches: 15. The CDR3 runs to 19 residues. As DNA, the CDR3 is TGTGCCAGCAGCGGAGGGCTAGCGGGAGGTGACGTAAACTCCTACGAGCAGTACTTC. It translates to CASSGGLAGGDVNSYEQYF.

The rearrangement uses TRBV5-1 and TRBJ1-3; the D gene is possibly TRBD1 (6 bases). Germline CDR1 SGHRS, CDR2 YFSETQ. Trimming left V 0 bases short and J 4 bases short, with 8 bases between. This CDR3 comprises 14 residues. In DNA, the CDR3 is TGCGCCAGCAGCTTGGACAGGGTGGGAAACACCATATATTTT. It yields the protein CASSLDRVGNTIYF.

V and J are TRBV2 and TRBJ1-5; D is ambiguous. Trimming stripped 1 base from V and 5 bases from J, with 6 bases between. This CDR3 region has 13 residues. From germline, CDR1 is SNHLY and CDR2 FYNNEI. CDR3 loop: CASSEGMDQPQHF. The CDR3 DNA reads TGTGCCAGCAGTGAAGGTATGGATCAGCCCCAGCATTTT.

This chain uses TRBV7-9 with TRBJ2-3; no clear D. This CDR3 has 13 residues. In germline, CDR1 is SEHNR, CDR2 FQNEAQ (reference sequence). V was pared by 1 base and J by 4 bases, with 6 bases between. In nucleotides, the CDR3 is TGTGCCAGCAGCTTAGGAGTGGCAGATACGCAGTATTTT. This sequence encodes CASSLGVADTQYF. Variable domain in full (rest from reference TRBV7-9 and TRBJ2-3): DTGVSQNPRHKITKRGQNVTFRCDPISEHNRLYWYRQTLGQGPEFLTYFQNEAQLEKSRLLSDRFSAERPKGSFSTLEIQRTEQGDSAMYLCASSLGVADTQYFGPGTRLTVL.

The chain joins TRBV30 to TRBJ2-1; D remains ambiguous. The CDR3 sequence is 13 residues long. V lost 0 bases and J 5 bases, leaving 8 bases between the germline ends. In germline, CDR1 is GTSNPN, CDR2 SVGIG (reference sequence). CDR3 amino acids: CAWSVLLHNEQFF. Here the CDR3 DNA reads TGTGCCTGGAGTGTACTACTCCACAATGAGCAGTTCTTC.

CDR3 nucleotide sequence: TGTGCCAGCAGAAACCGGGACAGACATAATTCACCCCTCCACTTT. As protein: CASRNRDRHNSPLHF. V gene TRBV2 combines with J gene TRBJ1-6, with TRBD1 matching 7 bases. Germline V gene sequence: CDR1 SNHLY, CDR2 FYNNEI. The CDR3 spans 15 residues. V lost 6 bases and J lost 5; bases outside the gene matches: 7.

The chain joins TRBV7-2 to TRBJ2-5; TRBD2 might be the D (5 bases). CDR1 is SGHTA, CDR2 FQGNSA, per germline. The CDR3 is made up of 13 amino acids. Trimming removed 5 bases from V and 1 base from J, with 8 bases in between. This chain's CDR3 is CASSTAAQETQYF. As DNA, the CDR3 is TGTGCCAGCAGCACAGCGGCCCAAGAGACCCAGTACTTC. Supplemented by reference TRBV7-2 and TRBJ2-5, the full variable domain reads GAGVSQSPSNKVTEKGKDVELRCDPISGHTALYWYRQSLGQGLEFLIYFQGNSAPDKSGLPSDRFSAERTGGSVSTLTIQRTQQEDSAVYLCASSTAAQETQYFGPGTRLLVL.

The chain joins TRBV2 to TRBJ1-1; D ambiguous. The CDR3 runs 12 residues. CDR1 SNHLY and CDR2 FYNNEI come from the germline V gene. V gave up 8 bases and J gave up 5 bases, with 12 bases separating them. CDR3 residues: CASGLGRTEAFF. As DNA, the CDR3 is TGTGCCAGCGGGTTGGGTCGGACTGAAGCTTTCTTT.

The chain couples TRBV6-2 or TRBV6-3 to TRBJ2-1; D is undetermined. Trimming removed 2 bases from V and 3 bases from J, with 5 bases in between. The CDR3 length is 13 residues. Looked up from germline, CDR1 is MNHEY and CDR2 is SVGEGT. The chain's CDR3 is CASSYVFYNEQFF. The CDR3, as DNA: TGTGCCAGCAGTTACGTCTTCTACAATGAGCAGTTCTTC.